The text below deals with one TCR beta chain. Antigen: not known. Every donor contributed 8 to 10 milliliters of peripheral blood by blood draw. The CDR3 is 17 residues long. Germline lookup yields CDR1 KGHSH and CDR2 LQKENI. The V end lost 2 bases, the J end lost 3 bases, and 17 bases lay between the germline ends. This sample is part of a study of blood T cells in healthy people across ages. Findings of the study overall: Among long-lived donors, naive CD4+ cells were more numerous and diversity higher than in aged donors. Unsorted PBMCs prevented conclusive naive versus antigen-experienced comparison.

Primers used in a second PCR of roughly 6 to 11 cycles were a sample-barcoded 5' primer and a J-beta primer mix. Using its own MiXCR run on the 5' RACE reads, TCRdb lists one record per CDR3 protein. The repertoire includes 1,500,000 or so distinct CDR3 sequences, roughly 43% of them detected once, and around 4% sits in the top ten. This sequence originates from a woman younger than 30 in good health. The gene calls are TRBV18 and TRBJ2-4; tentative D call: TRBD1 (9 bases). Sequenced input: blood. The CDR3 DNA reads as TGTGCCAGCTCACCAAACGTAGCGGGACAGGGCAAAAACATTCAGTACTTC. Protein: CASSPNVAGQGKNIQYF.